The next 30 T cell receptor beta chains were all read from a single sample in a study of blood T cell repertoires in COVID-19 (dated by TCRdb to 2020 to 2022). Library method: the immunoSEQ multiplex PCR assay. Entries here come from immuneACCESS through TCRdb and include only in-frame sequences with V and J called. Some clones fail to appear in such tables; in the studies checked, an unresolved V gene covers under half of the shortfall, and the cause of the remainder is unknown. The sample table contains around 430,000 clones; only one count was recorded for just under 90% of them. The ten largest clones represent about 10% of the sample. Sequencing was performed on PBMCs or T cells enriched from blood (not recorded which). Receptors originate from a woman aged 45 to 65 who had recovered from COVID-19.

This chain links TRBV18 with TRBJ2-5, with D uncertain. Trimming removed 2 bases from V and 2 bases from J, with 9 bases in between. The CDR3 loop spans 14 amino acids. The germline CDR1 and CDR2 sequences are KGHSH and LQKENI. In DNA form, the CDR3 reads TGTGCCAGCTCACCAATACCGGTACAAGAGACCCAGTACTTC. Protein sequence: CASSPIPVQETQYF.

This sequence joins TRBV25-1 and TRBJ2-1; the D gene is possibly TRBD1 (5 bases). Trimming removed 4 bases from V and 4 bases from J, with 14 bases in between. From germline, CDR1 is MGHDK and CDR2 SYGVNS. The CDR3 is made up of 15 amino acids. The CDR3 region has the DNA TGTGCCAGCAGTGGGCGACAGAACTATTACAATGAGCAGTTCTTC. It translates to CASSGRQNYYNEQFF.

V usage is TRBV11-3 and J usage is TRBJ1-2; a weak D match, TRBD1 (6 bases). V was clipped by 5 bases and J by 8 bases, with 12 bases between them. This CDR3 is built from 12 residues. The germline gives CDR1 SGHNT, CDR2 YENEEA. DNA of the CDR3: TGTGCCAGCAGCCGGGGGGCTGACGGCTACACCTTC. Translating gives CASSRGADGYTF.

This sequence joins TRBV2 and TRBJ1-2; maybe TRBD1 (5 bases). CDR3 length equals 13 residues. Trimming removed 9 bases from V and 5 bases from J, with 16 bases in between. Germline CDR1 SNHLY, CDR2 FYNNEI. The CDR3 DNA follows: TGTGCCAGAGGTACAGGTATAACATATGGCTACACCTTC. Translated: CARGTGITYGYTF.

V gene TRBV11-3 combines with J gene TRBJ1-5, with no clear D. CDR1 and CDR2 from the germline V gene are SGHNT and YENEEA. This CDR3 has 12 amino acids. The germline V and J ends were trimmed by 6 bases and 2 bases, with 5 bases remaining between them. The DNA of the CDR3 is TGTGCCAGCAGGGAGGGCAATCAGCCCCAGCATTTT. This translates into CASREGNQPQHF.

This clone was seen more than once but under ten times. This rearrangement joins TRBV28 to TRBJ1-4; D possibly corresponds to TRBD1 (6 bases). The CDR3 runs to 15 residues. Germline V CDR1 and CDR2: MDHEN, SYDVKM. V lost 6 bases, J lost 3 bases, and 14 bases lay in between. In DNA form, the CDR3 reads TGTGCCAGCAGCACTACAGGGTTATCTAATGAAAAACTGTTTTTT. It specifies CASSTTGLSNEKLFF. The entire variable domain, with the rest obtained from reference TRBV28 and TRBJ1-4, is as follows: DVKVTQSSRYLVKRTGEKVFLECVQDMDHENMFWYRQDPGLGLRLIYFSYDVKMKEKGDIPEGYSVSREKKERFSLILESASTNQTSMYLCASSTTGLSNEKLFFGSGTQLSVL.

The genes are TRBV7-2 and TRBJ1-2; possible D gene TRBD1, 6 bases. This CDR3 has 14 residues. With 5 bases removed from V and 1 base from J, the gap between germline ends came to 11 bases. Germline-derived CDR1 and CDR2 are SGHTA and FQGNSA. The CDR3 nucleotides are TGTGCCAGCAGCCCCCGGGACAATAACTATGGCTACACCTTC. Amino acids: CASSPRDNNYGYTF.

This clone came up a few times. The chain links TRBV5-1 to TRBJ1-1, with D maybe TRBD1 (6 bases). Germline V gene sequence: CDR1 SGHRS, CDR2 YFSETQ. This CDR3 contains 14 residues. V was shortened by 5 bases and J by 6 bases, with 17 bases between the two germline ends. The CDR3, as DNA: TGCGCCAGCAGAGGGGGAATCTCGCACGCTGAAGCTTTCTTT. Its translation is CASRGGISHAEAFF.

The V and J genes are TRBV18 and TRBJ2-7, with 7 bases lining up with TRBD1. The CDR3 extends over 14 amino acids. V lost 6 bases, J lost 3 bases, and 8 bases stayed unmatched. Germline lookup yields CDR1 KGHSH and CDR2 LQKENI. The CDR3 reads CASSTGQHNYEQYF. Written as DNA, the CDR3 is TGTGCCAGCTCTACGGGACAGCACAACTACGAGCAGTACTTC.

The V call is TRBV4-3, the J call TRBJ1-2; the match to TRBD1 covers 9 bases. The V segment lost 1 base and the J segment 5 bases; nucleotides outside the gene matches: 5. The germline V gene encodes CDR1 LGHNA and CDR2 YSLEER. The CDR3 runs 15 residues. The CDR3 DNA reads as TGCGCCAGCAGCCAAGGGACAGGGGCAATATATGGCTACACCTTC. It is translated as CASSQGTGAIYGYTF.

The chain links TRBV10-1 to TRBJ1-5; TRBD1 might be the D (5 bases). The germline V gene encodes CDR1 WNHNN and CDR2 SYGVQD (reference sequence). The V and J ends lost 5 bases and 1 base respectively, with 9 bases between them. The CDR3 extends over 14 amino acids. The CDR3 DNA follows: TGCGCCAGCAGTTTGACAGTGAGCAATCAGCCCCAGCATTTT. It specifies CASSLTVSNQPQHF.

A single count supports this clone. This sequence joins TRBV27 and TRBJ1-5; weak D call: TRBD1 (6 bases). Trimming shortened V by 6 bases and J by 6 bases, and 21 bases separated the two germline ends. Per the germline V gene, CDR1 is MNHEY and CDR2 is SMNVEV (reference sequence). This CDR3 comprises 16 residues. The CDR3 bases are TGTGCCAGCAGCCCCGCGGGGGCTGGGGTAGCTCAGCCCCAGCATTTT. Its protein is CASSPAGAGVAQPQHF.

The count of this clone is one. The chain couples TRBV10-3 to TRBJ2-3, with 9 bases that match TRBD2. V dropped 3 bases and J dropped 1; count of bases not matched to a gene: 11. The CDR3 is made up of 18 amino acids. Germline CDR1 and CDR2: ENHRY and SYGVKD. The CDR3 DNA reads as TGTGCCATCAGTGAACCCCCAGGGTTAGCGGGGGGCACAGATACGCAGTATTTT. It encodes CAISEPPGLAGGTDTQYF.

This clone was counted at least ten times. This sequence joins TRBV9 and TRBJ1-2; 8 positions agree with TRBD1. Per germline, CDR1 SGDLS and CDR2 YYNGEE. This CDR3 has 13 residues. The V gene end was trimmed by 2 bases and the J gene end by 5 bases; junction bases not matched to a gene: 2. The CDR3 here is CASSVRQGYGYTF. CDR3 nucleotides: TGTGCCAGCAGCGTCCGACAGGGGTATGGCTACACCTTC.

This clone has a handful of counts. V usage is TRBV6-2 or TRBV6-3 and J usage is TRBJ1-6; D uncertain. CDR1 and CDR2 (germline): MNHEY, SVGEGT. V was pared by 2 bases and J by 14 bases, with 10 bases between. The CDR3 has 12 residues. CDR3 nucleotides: TGTGCCAGCAGTTACCCGGCCCGGGCCCTCCACTTT. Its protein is CASSYPARALHF.

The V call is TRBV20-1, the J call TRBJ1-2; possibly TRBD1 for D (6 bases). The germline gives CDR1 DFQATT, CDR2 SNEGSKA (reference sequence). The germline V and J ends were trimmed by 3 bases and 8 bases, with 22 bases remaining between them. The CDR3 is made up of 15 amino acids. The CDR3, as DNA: TGCAGTGCTAGTCAAACATACAGGGAAGCAGAGGGCTACACCTTC. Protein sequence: CSASQTYREAEGYTF.

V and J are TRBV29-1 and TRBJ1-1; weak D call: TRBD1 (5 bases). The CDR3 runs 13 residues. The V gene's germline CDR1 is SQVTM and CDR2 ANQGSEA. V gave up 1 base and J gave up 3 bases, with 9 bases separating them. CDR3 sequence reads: CSVEGGVDTEAFF. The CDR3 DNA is TGCAGCGTTGAAGGGGGGGTGGACACTGAAGCTTTCTTT.

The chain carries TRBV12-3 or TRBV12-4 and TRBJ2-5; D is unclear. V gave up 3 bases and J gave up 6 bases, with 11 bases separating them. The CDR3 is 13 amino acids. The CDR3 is CASSFSGVKTQYF. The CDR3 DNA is TGTGCCAGCAGTTTCTCAGGTGTGAAGACCCAGTACTTC.

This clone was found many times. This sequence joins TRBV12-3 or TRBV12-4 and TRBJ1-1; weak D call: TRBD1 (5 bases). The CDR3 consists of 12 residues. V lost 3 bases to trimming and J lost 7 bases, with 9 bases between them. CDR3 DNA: TGTGCCAGCAGTTTTGGGGCCCTTGAAGCTTTCTTT. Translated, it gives CASSFGALEAFF.

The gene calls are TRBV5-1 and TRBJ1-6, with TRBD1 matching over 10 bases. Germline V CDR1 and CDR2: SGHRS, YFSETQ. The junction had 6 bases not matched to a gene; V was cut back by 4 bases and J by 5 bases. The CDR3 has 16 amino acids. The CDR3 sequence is CASSLGTGENNSPLHF. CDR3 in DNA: TGCGCCAGCAGCCTAGGGACAGGGGAAAATAATTCACCCCTCCACTTT. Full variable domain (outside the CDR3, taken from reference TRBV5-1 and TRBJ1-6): KAGVTQTPRYLIKTRGQQVTLSCSPISGHRSVSWYQQTPGQGLQFLFEYFSETQRNKGNFPGRFSGRQFSNSRSEMNVSTLELGDSALYLCASSLGTGENNSPLHFGNGTRLTVT.

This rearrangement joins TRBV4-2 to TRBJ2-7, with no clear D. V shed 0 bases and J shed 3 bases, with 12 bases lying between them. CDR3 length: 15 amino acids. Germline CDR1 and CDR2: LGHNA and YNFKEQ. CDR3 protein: CASSQDRNSHYEQYF. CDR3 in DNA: TGTGCCAGCAGCCAAGATAGGAACAGCCACTACGAGCAGTACTTC.

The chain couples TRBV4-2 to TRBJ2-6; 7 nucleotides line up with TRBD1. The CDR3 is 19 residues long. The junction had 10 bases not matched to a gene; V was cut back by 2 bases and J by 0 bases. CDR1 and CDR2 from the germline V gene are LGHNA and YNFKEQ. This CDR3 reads CASSQSSQGDLSGANVLTF. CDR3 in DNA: TGTGCCAGCAGCCAATCCTCTCAGGGGGACCTCTCTGGGGCCAACGTCCTGACTTTC.

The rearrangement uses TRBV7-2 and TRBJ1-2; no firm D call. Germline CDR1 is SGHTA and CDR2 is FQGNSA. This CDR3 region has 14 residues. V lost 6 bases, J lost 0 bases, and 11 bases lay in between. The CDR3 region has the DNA TGTGCCAGCAGACCAGGAGGAGCTAACTATGGCTACACCTTC. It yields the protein CASRPGGANYGYTF.

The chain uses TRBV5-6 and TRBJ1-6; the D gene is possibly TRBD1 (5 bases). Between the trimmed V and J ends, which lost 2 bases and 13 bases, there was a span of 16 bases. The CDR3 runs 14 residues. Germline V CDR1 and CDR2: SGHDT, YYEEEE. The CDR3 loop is CASSLRQGVGPLHF. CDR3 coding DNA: TGTGCCAGCAGCTTACGGCAGGGCGTAGGGCCCCTCCACTTT. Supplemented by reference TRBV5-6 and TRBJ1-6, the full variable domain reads DAGVTQSPTHLIKTRGQQVTLRCSPKSGHDTVSWYQQALGQGPQFIFQYYEEEERQRGNFPDRFSGHQFPNYSSELNVNALLLGDSALYLCASSLRQGVGPLHFGNGTRLTVT.

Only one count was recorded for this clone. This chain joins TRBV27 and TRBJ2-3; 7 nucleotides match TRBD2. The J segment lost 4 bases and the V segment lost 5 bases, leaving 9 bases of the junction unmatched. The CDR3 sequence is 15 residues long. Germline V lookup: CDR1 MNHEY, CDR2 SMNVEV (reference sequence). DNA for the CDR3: TGTGCCAGCAGTCCATGGGGGGGTCCTCCAGATACGCAGTATTTT. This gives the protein CASSPWGGPPDTQYF.

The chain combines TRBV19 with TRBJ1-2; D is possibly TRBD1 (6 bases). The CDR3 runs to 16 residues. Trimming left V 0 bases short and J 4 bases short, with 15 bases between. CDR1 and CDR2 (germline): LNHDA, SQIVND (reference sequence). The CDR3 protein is CASSIDGGRGSYGYTF. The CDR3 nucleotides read TGTGCCAGTAGTATAGACGGGGGGCGCGGCTCCTATGGCTACACCTTC.

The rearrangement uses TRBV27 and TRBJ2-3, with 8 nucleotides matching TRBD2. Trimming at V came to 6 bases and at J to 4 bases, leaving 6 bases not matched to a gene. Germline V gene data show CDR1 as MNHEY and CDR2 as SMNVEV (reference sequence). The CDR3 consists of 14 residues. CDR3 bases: TGTGCCAGCAGCTGGACTAGCCCCCCAGATACGCAGTATTTT. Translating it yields CASSWTSPPDTQYF.

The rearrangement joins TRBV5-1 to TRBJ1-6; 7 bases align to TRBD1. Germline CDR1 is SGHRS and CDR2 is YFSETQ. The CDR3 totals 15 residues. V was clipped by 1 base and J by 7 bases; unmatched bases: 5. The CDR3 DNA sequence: TGCGCCAGCAGCTTGCAGGGGGTGGAAAATTCACCCCTCCACTTT. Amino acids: CASSLQGVENSPLHF.

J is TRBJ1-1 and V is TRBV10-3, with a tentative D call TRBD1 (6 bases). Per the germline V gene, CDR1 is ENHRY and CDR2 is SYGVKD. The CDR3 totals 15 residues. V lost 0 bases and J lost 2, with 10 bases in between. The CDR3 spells CAISESHRVNTEAFF. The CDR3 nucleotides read TGTGCCATCAGTGAGTCTCACAGGGTTAACACTGAAGCTTTCTTT.

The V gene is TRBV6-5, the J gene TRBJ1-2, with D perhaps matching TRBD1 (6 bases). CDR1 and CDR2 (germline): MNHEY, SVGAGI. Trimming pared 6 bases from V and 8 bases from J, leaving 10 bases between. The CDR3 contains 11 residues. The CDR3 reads CASSLDRGYTF. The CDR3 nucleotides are TGTGCCAGCAGCTTGGACAGAGGCTACACCTTC.